Listed below are T cell receptor beta chains from one sample, sequenced in a study of CD8+CD57+ T cells in acquired aplastic anemia. Using its own MiXCR run on the reads, TCRdb lists one record per CDR3 protein. Of roughly 300,000 distinct CDR3 sequences listed, around three fifths are singletons. Sequenced material: sorted CD4+, CD8+, or CD8+CD57+ T cells (not recorded which) from PBMCs. These receptor sequences come from a human donor with severe aplastic anemia or a healthy control (not recorded which). Both conserved end residues are part of each CDR3. A D gene is named only where the DNA matches it firmly. Only some rows state a clone size, as once, few, many or a class for expanded clones.

j_call	d_call	clone_size	v_call	cdr3_aa	cdr3_nt
TRBJ2-1	.	.	TRBV30	CAWSPQGSFWDEQFF	TGTGCCTGGAGTCCCCAGGGATCCTTTTGGGATGAGCAGTTCTTC
TRBJ1-1	.	.	TRBV18	CASSPPQRGAEAFF	TGTGCCAGCTCACCACCACAGAGGGGGGCTGAAGCTTTCTTT
TRBJ1-5	.	many	TRBV6-2/TRBV6-3	CASRDSNQPQHF	TGTGCCAGCCGAGATAGCAATCAGCCCCAGCATTTT
TRBJ2-5	TRBD1	.	TRBV11-1	CASSLGQGKVGETQYF	TGTGCCAGCAGCTTAGGACAGGGGAAGGTCGGAGAGACCCAGTACTTC
TRBJ2-3	TRBD2	.	TRBV4-1	CASSQGSSGGALTDTQYF	TGCGCCAGCAGCCAAGGGTCCAGCGGGGGGGCCCTCACAGATACGCAGTATTTT
TRBJ1-4	TRBD1	once	TRBV2	CASIRDSGEKLFF	TGTGCCAGCATAAGGGACAGTGGCGAAAAACTGTTTTTT
TRBJ2-1	TRBD2	.	TRBV5-1	CASSLVREEREQFF	TGCGCCAGCAGCTTGGTACGGGAGGAGCGTGAGCAGTTCTTC
TRBJ2-6	.	.	TRBV12-3/TRBV12-4	CASSRREPAYVLTF	TGTGCCAGCAGTCGCAGGGAGCCCGCCTACGTCCTGACTTTC
TRBJ2-3	TRBD2	many	TRBV7-9	CASSYSGGSTDTQYF	TGTGCCAGCAGCTATAGCGGGGGGAGCACAGATACGCAGTATTTT
TRBJ2-3	.	.	TRBV24-1	CATRDSTDTQYF	TGTGCCACCAGGGACAGCACAGATACGCAGTATTTT
TRBJ2-7	.	once	TRBV7-8	CASSLQREQYF	TGTGCCAGCAGCCTACAGAGGGAGCAGTACTTC
TRBJ2-6	.	.	TRBV7-8	CASSGGHPFDSGANVLTF	TGTGCCAGCAGCGGTGGACATCCCTTTGACTCTGGGGCCAACGTCCTGACTTTC
TRBJ1-1	.	once	TRBV7-8	CASSLAGVGGHTEAFF	TGTGCCAGCAGCTTAGCGGGAGTGGGGGGGCACACTGAAGCTTTCTTT
TRBJ1-1	.	.	TRBV2	CASSDPRGTEAFF	TGTGCCAGCAGTGACCCGCGAGGCACTGAAGCTTTCTTT
TRBJ1-2	TRBD1	.	TRBV2	CASNPTGPYGYTF	TGTGCCAGCAACCCGACAGGGCCTTATGGCTACACCTTC
TRBJ1-1	TRBD1	.	TRBV20-1	CSAGQGMNTEAFF	TGCAGTGCAGGACAGGGCATGAACACTGAAGCTTTCTTT
TRBJ2-3	.	few	TRBV30	CAWSRVLNTDTQYF	TGTGCCTGGAGCAGGGTTCTAAACACAGATACGCAGTATTTT
TRBJ1-1	TRBD1	many	TRBV12-3/TRBV12-4	CASNPRQGGNTEAFF	TGTGCCAGCAACCCCCGACAGGGGGGAAACACTGAAGCTTTCTTT
TRBJ1-5	.	.	TRBV10-3	CAISESRGGQETQHF	TGTGCCATCAGTGAGTCTAGGGGGGGCCAAGAGACCCAGCATTTT
TRBJ2-1	TRBD1	.	TRBV20-1	CSAGQGSDEQFF	TGCAGTGCGGGACAGGGGAGCGATGAGCAGTTCTTC
TRBJ2-5	TRBD1	few	TRBV2	CATSEGLPGQGSTQYF	TGTGCCACCAGTGAGGGGCTGCCGGGACAGGGCTCGACCCAGTACTTC
TRBJ2-7	.	.	TRBV12-3/TRBV12-4	CASSFGGLSSYEQYF	TGTGCCAGCAGTTTCGGCGGCCTGAGCTCCTACGAGCAGTACTTC
TRBJ2-7	TRBD1	.	TRBV4-2	CASSEGPGGLYEQYF	TGTGCCAGCAGCGAGGGGCCAGGGGGCCTCTACGAGCAGTACTTC
TRBJ2-2	TRBD2	.	TRBV5-4	CASSLAPSGPLSTGELFF	TGTGCCAGCAGCTTGGCTCCTAGCGGGCCACTCAGCACCGGGGAGCTGTTTTTT
TRBJ1-1	.	.	TRBV20-1	CSASLGRLNTEAFF	TGCAGTGCCTCCCTTGGCAGATTGAACACTGAAGCTTTCTTT
TRBJ2-1	TRBD2	few	TRBV7-3	CASSSTSEGGDEQFF	TGTGCCAGCAGCTCCACTAGCGAGGGTGGGGATGAGCAGTTCTTC
TRBJ2-5	.	few	TRBV2	CASRGTAHQETQYF	TGTGCCAGCAGGGGGACCGCCCACCAAGAGACCCAGTACTTC
TRBJ2-3	TRBD2	many	TRBV6-1	CASSPLASGRWDTQYF	TGTGCCAGCAGTCCCCTGGCCAGCGGGAGGTGGGATACGCAGTATTTT
TRBJ2-3	TRBD2	.	TRBV7-6	CASRASGFTDTQYF	TGTGCCAGCAGGGCTAGCGGGTTCACAGATACGCAGTATTTT
TRBJ2-7	.	.	TRBV5-1	CASSPGGSTSYEQYF	TGCGCCAGCTCACCGGGGGGCAGCACCTCCTACGAGCAGTACTTC
TRBJ2-7	.	.	TRBV15	CATSRYRLVNEQYF	TGTGCCACCAGCAGATACAGGTTAGTCAACGAGCAGTACTTC
TRBJ1-3	.	few	TRBV18	CASSPKEGITIYF	TGTGCCAGCTCACCCAAAGAGGGGATAACCATATATTTT
TRBJ1-5	.	many	TRBV6-1	CASSAYTGMNQPQHF	TGTGCCAGCAGTGCTTACACAGGTATGAATCAGCCCCAGCATTTT
TRBJ1-3	.	few	TRBV27	CASSLEGVFGNTIYF	TGTGCCAGCAGTTTAGAAGGGGTGTTTGGAAACACCATATATTTT
TRBJ1-1	.	.	TRBV5-6	CASSSGTLGSLNTEAFF	TGTGCCAGCAGCTCCGGGACTTTGGGTAGTTTGAACACTGAAGCTTTCTTT